The clone carrying this TCR beta chain was observed a few times. The entry originates in a study of T cells after yellow fever vaccination. Background on the study: Preparing low-cell-number fractions relied on SMART-Seq v4 Ultra Low Input.

Deletions cut 7 bases from V and 3 bases from J, with 12 bases between. The CDR3 is 14 residues long. TCRdb processed the 5' RACE reads anew with MiXCR; each CDR3 protein has one entry. The profile shows approximately 550,000 distinct CDR3 sequences, roughly 14% of them singletons. The receptor was isolated from a man aged 25 to 40 who received the YFV17D yellow fever vaccine. This material consisted of PBMCs, taken on the day of the yellow fever booster vaccination. The gene calls are TRBV12-3 or TRBV12-4 and TRBJ2-2; D is unclear. The CDR3 DNA is TGTGCCAGCAAAGGGAATCATTACACCGGGGAGCTGTTTTTT. This codes for CASKGNHYTGELFF.